This is a list of T cell receptor beta chains from one sample in a study of cytomegalovirus exposure and HLA in healthy donors. The method was immunoSEQ multiplex PCR; TCRdb's version includes in-frame clones alone and lacks a portion of them. Of approximately 130,000 clones listed, about 80% are singletons. The material sequenced was PBMCs. These receptors were taken from a man in his fifties in good health and CMV-seronegative. CDR3s include the opening cysteine and the closing phenylalanine or tryptophan. Each record gives: CDR3 protein, CDR3 DNA, J gene, V gene, D gene, clone size. The D gene is left open where the match is weak. Where a row states a size, it is once, few, many or the class of an expanded clone; other rows omit it.

cdr3_aa: CASSSIYRDRVIGYEQYF; cdr3_nt: TGCGCCAGCAGCTCCATATACCGGGACAGGGTAATTGGGTACGAGCAGTACTTC; j_call: TRBJ2-7; v_call: TRBV5-1; d_call: TRBD1; clone_size: NA
cdr3_aa: CASSFSGGIDTGELFF; cdr3_nt: TGCGCCAGCAGCTTTAGTGGGGGCATCGACACCGGGGAGCTGTTTTTT; j_call: TRBJ2-2; v_call: TRBV5-1; d_call: NA; clone_size: NA
cdr3_aa: CASGPAGTGWNEQFF; cdr3_nt: TGTGCCAGCGGACCAGCCGGGACAGGGTGGAATGAGCAGTTCTTC; j_call: TRBJ2-1; v_call: TRBV11-2; d_call: TRBD1; clone_size: NA
cdr3_aa: CASSPIRGGGYTF; cdr3_nt: TGTGCCAGCAGCCCCATTAGGGGGGGCGGCTACACCTTC; j_call: TRBJ1-2; v_call: TRBV11-2; d_call: NA; clone_size: NA
cdr3_aa: CASSPGGSNTEAFF; cdr3_nt: TGTGCCAGCAGTCCAGGGGGCTCTAACACTGAAGCTTTCTTT; j_call: TRBJ1-1; v_call: TRBV6-5; d_call: TRBD1; clone_size: NA
cdr3_aa: CASSFPAGDYDTQYF; cdr3_nt: TGCGCCAGCAGCTTCCCAGCGGGAGATTACGATACGCAGTATTTT; j_call: TRBJ2-3; v_call: TRBV5-1; d_call: TRBD2; clone_size: NA
cdr3_aa: CSAGPVAKNIQYF; cdr3_nt: TGCAGCGCCGGTCCCGTAGCCAAAAACATTCAGTACTTC; j_call: TRBJ2-4; v_call: TRBV29-1; d_call: NA; clone_size: NA
cdr3_aa: CSGRTHQREGPYNEQFF; cdr3_nt: TGCAGCGGCAGAACCCATCAGCGGGAGGGCCCCTACAATGAGCAGTTCTTC; j_call: TRBJ2-1; v_call: TRBV29-1; d_call: TRBD2; clone_size: NA
cdr3_aa: CASSQAGTEKETQYF; cdr3_nt: TGCGCCAGCAGCCAGGCCGGGACAGAGAAAGAGACCCAGTACTTC; j_call: TRBJ2-5; v_call: TRBV4-3; d_call: TRBD1; clone_size: NA
cdr3_aa: CASSLEASGRTSGQFF; cdr3_nt: TGCGCCAGCAGCTTGGAGGCTAGCGGGAGGACCAGCGGGCAGTTCTTC; j_call: TRBJ2-1; v_call: TRBV5-1; d_call: TRBD2; clone_size: NA
cdr3_aa: CASSWTAGGPAYEQYF; cdr3_nt: TGTGCCAGTAGTTGGACAGCCGGCGGGCCCGCCTACGAGCAGTACTTC; j_call: TRBJ2-7; v_call: TRBV19; d_call: NA; clone_size: NA
cdr3_aa: CASSPAGTIDNEQFF; cdr3_nt: TGTGCCAGCAGTCCCGCCGGGACTATAGACAATGAGCAGTTCTTC; j_call: TRBJ2-1; v_call: TRBV28; d_call: TRBD2; clone_size: NA
cdr3_aa: CASRGQENTEAFF; cdr3_nt: TGTGCCAGTAGGGGACAGGAGAACACTGAAGCTTTCTTT; j_call: TRBJ1-1; v_call: TRBV19; d_call: TRBD1; clone_size: NA
cdr3_aa: CASSSGKREQYF; cdr3_nt: TGTGCCAGCAGCAGCGGGAAACGTGAGCAGTACTTC; j_call: TRBJ2-7; v_call: TRBV2; d_call: TRBD2; clone_size: NA
cdr3_aa: CASSARGGGPNTGELFF; cdr3_nt: TGTGCCAGCAGCGCTCGGGGTGGCGGACCAAACACCGGGGAGCTGTTTTTT; j_call: TRBJ2-2; v_call: TRBV9; d_call: NA; clone_size: NA
cdr3_aa: CASSIMGQGDEQFF; cdr3_nt: TGTGCCAGTAGTATTATGGGACAGGGCGATGAGCAGTTCTTC; j_call: TRBJ2-1; v_call: TRBV19; d_call: TRBD1; clone_size: NA
cdr3_aa: CASSESFQGYNEQFF; cdr3_nt: TGTGCCAGCAGTGAATCGTTCCAGGGGTACAATGAGCAGTTCTTC; j_call: TRBJ2-1; v_call: TRBV25-1; d_call: NA; clone_size: NA
cdr3_aa: CASSIEGGTPRETQYF; cdr3_nt: TGTGCCAGTAGTATAGAGGGCGGGACGCCAAGAGAGACCCAGTACTTC; j_call: TRBJ2-5; v_call: TRBV19; d_call: NA; clone_size: NA
cdr3_aa: CASRKKEIRTGELFF; cdr3_nt: TGTGCCAGCAGGAAGAAGGAGATCCGCACCGGGGAGCTGTTTTTT; j_call: TRBJ2-2; v_call: TRBV6-4; d_call: NA; clone_size: once
cdr3_aa: CSVEDFGTGLNTEAFF; cdr3_nt: TGCAGCGTTGAAGATTTTGGGACAGGGCTGAACACTGAAGCTTTCTTT; j_call: TRBJ1-1; v_call: TRBV29-1; d_call: TRBD1; clone_size: NA
cdr3_aa: CASSTLGLADNEQFF; cdr3_nt: TGCGCCAGCAGTACTCTTGGACTAGCAGACAATGAGCAGTTCTTC; j_call: TRBJ2-1; v_call: TRBV5-1; d_call: TRBD2; clone_size: NA
cdr3_aa: CASSELGQGAYNEQFF; cdr3_nt: TGTGCCAGCAGTGAATTGGGACAGGGGGCTTACAATGAGCAGTTCTTC; j_call: TRBJ2-1; v_call: TRBV6-1; d_call: TRBD1; clone_size: NA
cdr3_aa: CASRYGTGELFF; cdr3_nt: TGTGCCAGCAGATACGGGACCGGGGAGCTGTTTTTT; j_call: TRBJ2-2; v_call: TRBV13; d_call: NA; clone_size: NA
cdr3_aa: CAISGLASIYEQYF; cdr3_nt: TGTGCCATCAGTGGACTAGCGTCGATCTACGAGCAGTACTTC; j_call: TRBJ2-7; v_call: TRBV10-3; d_call: TRBD2; clone_size: NA
cdr3_aa: CASSMDSSQETQYF; cdr3_nt: TGTGCCAGTAGTATGGACAGCTCCCAAGAGACCCAGTACTTC; j_call: TRBJ2-5; v_call: TRBV19; d_call: NA; clone_size: NA
cdr3_aa: CASSSRTYEQYF; cdr3_nt: TGTGCCAGCAGTAGCCGCACCTACGAGCAGTACTTC; j_call: TRBJ2-7; v_call: TRBV25-1; d_call: NA; clone_size: NA
cdr3_aa: CAWSVGTVLYEQYF; cdr3_nt: TGTGCCTGGAGTGTGGGTACAGTCCTCTACGAGCAGTACTTC; j_call: TRBJ2-7; v_call: TRBV30; d_call: NA; clone_size: NA
cdr3_aa: CASIKSLAGHEQYF; cdr3_nt: TGTGCCAGCATCAAGAGTCTAGCGGGGCACGAGCAGTACTTC; j_call: TRBJ2-7; v_call: TRBV28; d_call: TRBD2; clone_size: NA
cdr3_aa: CASSSAKGGNTGELFF; cdr3_nt: TGTGCCAGTAGTTCGGCCAAAGGGGGGAACACCGGGGAGCTGTTTTTT; j_call: TRBJ2-2; v_call: TRBV19; d_call: NA; clone_size: NA
cdr3_aa: CASSSRQGVHTEAFF; cdr3_nt: TGTGCCAGCAGTTCACGACAGGGAGTTCACACTGAAGCTTTCTTT; j_call: TRBJ1-1; v_call: TRBV28; d_call: TRBD1; clone_size: NA
cdr3_aa: CASSFQVGYEQYF; cdr3_nt: TGTGCCAGCAGTTTTCAGGTCGGTTACGAGCAGTACTTC; j_call: TRBJ2-7; v_call: TRBV27; d_call: NA; clone_size: NA
cdr3_aa: CASSQAGRGGGTQYF; cdr3_nt: TGTGCCAGCAGCCAAGCGGGCAGGGGAGGGGGTACGCAGTATTTT; j_call: TRBJ2-3; v_call: TRBV7-3; d_call: NA; clone_size: few
cdr3_aa: CASSPLEAGELFF; cdr3_nt: TGTGCCAGCTCACCACTGGAGGCCGGGGAGCTGTTTTTT; j_call: TRBJ2-2; v_call: TRBV18; d_call: NA; clone_size: NA
cdr3_aa: CASSFSGSGANVLTF; cdr3_nt: TGTGCCAGCAGTTTCTCCGGGTCTGGGGCCAACGTCCTGACTTTC; j_call: TRBJ2-6; v_call: TRBV28; d_call: NA; clone_size: NA
cdr3_aa: CASSTTIGELFF; cdr3_nt: TGTGCCAGCAGTACAACGATCGGGGAGCTGTTTTTT; j_call: TRBJ2-2; v_call: TRBV6-5; d_call: NA; clone_size: many
cdr3_aa: CASSHLPTGELFF; cdr3_nt: TGCGCCAGCAGTCACCTTCCCACCGGGGAGCTGTTTTTT; j_call: TRBJ2-2; v_call: TRBV23-1; d_call: NA; clone_size: once
cdr3_aa: CASSYLGGTDTQYF; cdr3_nt: TGTGCCAGCAGTTACCTGGGGGGGACAGATACGCAGTATTTT; j_call: TRBJ2-3; v_call: TRBV6-6; d_call: TRBD2; clone_size: NA
cdr3_aa: CASSFGHKTRIGELFF; cdr3_nt: TGTGCCAGCAGCTTTGGACACAAGACTAGGATCGGGGAGCTGTTTTTT; j_call: TRBJ2-2; v_call: TRBV11-3; d_call: NA; clone_size: NA
cdr3_aa: CASSRASERSYEQYF; cdr3_nt: TGTGCCAGCTCACGAGCTAGCGAAAGATCCTACGAGCAGTACTTC; j_call: TRBJ2-7; v_call: TRBV18; d_call: NA; clone_size: once
cdr3_aa: CASTRDRVGEKLFF; cdr3_nt: TGTGCCAGCACCAGGGACAGGGTTGGTGAAAAACTGTTTTTT; j_call: TRBJ1-4; v_call: TRBV18; d_call: TRBD1; clone_size: NA
cdr3_aa: CASSLQGARSPLHF; cdr3_nt: TGTGCCAGTAGTCTCCAGGGGGCAAGGTCACCCCTCCACTTT; j_call: TRBJ1-6; v_call: TRBV19; d_call: TRBD1; clone_size: once
cdr3_aa: CASSLAPSGATEAFF; cdr3_nt: TGTGCCAGCAGCTTAGCCCCTAGCGGGGCCACTGAAGCTTTCTTT; j_call: TRBJ1-1; v_call: TRBV13; d_call: NA; clone_size: few
cdr3_aa: CASSQGQGGYTF; cdr3_nt: TGCGCCAGCAGTCAAGGACAGGGAGGCTACACCTTC; j_call: TRBJ1-2; v_call: TRBV5-1; d_call: TRBD1; clone_size: few
cdr3_aa: CAIPGTGRNEQFF; cdr3_nt: TGTGCCATCCCTGGAACAGGGCGGAATGAGCAGTTCTTC; j_call: TRBJ2-1; v_call: TRBV28; d_call: NA; clone_size: NA
cdr3_aa: CASSRGQGTDTQYF; cdr3_nt: TGTGCCAGCAGCCGGGGACAGGGCACAGATACGCAGTATTTT; j_call: TRBJ2-3; v_call: TRBV9; d_call: TRBD1; clone_size: NA
cdr3_aa: CASSGRDRGTDTQYF; cdr3_nt: TGTGCCAGCAGTGGCCGGGACAGGGGAACAGATACGCAGTATTTT; j_call: TRBJ2-3; v_call: TRBV6-1; d_call: TRBD1; clone_size: NA
cdr3_aa: CASSEGRGRGQPQHF; cdr3_nt: TGTGCCAGCAGTGAAGGGAGGGGGCGCGGTCAGCCCCAGCATTTT; j_call: TRBJ1-5; v_call: TRBV2; d_call: TRBD1; clone_size: NA
cdr3_aa: CASREGTNEKLFF; cdr3_nt: TGTGCCAGCAGGGAGGGTACTAATGAAAAACTGTTTTTT; j_call: TRBJ1-4; v_call: TRBV28; d_call: NA; clone_size: few
cdr3_aa: CASSLGDRSYGYTF; cdr3_nt: TGCGCCAGCAGCTTGGGGGACAGAAGCTATGGCTACACCTTC; j_call: TRBJ1-2; v_call: TRBV5-1; d_call: TRBD1; clone_size: NA
cdr3_aa: CASSLGWGGTDTQYF; cdr3_nt: TGTGCCAGCAGCTTAGGTTGGGGGGGCACAGATACGCAGTATTTT; j_call: TRBJ2-3; v_call: TRBV11-1; d_call: NA; clone_size: NA
cdr3_aa: CASGLAGGYEQYF; cdr3_nt: TGTGCCAGCGGACTAGCGGGAGGGTACGAGCAGTACTTC; j_call: TRBJ2-7; v_call: TRBV27; d_call: TRBD2; clone_size: NA